The clone carrying this TCR beta chain was counted a few times. Its antigen remains unknown. CDR3 size: 16 residues. This sample was taken from a study of beta chain features in type 1 diabetes. Of the isolated RNA, all was reverse transcribed, and so the sequenced material was expressed TCRB transcripts. The repertoire was sequenced with immunoSEQ multiplex PCR; TCRdb's copy has only in-frame clones and lacks some. This sample has approximately 360,000 clones, with approximately 12% found just once. Findings and limits, study-wide: Researchers report that Type 1 diabetes patients had moderately but significantly shorter TCRB CDR3s across all four CD4+ subsets. Because the template was cDNA, high-expressing cells might be over-represented.

A heparinised blood draw that averaged about 100 mL was obtained once from each donor. The sequence was collected from a woman aged 18 to 35 with type 1 diabetes. Sequencing was carried out using naive CD4+ T cells from blood. The V and J genes are TRBV21-1 and TRBJ2-7; the table's D gene call, TRBD1, was not cross checked with the DNA. TRBV21-1 is termed a pseudogene. Written as DNA, the CDR3 is TGTGCCAGCAGCAAAGGATGGACAGGGGACTCGGGAGAGCAGTACTTC. Encoded protein: CASSKGWTGDSGEQYF.